This T cell receptor beta chain was retrieved from a study of control samples from healthy donors and cancer patients (dated by TCRdb to 2019 to 2021). The library was produced with the immunoSEQ multiplex PCR assay. TCRdb re-hosts the immuneACCESS table, in-frame sequences only. Its copies lack some clones; in the studies checked, an unresolved V gene accounts for under half of them, and the cause for the rest is not known. This sample gives approximately 100,000 clones in total; around nine tenths of them show up just once. Jointly, the top ten make up approximately 3% of the sample. To note about this clone: Its antigen is not yet known. Base qualities are not at hand, and no much larger clone is one base apart.

From cysteine to phenylalanine, the CDR3 is 13 amino acids long. Kept here is only the CDR3 DNA, which spans 39 bases and is read in frame from base 1. The CDR1 and CDR2 encoded by the germline V gene (reference sequence) are SGHNT and YYREEE. The sequence was collected from a human donor in good health. The donor label of this sample is uncertain. The V and J genes are TRBV5-4 and TRBJ2-7; 7 central bases correspond to TRBD1. The J call may not be correct, given that the DNA end is closer to TRBJ2-5. The sample comprised blood. The sequence in DNA is TGTGCCAGCAGCTCAGGGGGCCAAGAGACCCAGTACTTC. Its product reads: CASSSGGQETQYF.